The 20 T cell receptor beta chains below were found in one sample sequenced in a study of cytomegalovirus exposure and HLA in healthy donors. The PCR had 60 Vbeta and 13 Jbeta primers. Here immunoSEQ multiplex PCR was the method, and the copy in TCRdb shows in-frame clones only, minus some. This repertoire shows around 180,000 clones, about 81% found once; its top ten account for around 2.1%. The sequencing sample was made of PBMCs. The receptors here all came from a woman between 18 and 29 years old in good health and CMV-seropositive.

V is TRBV5-1 and J is TRBJ2-3; 11 bases fit TRBD2. J was trimmed by 6 bases and V by 7 bases; bases with no gene match: 16. Looked up from germline, CDR1 is SGHRS and CDR2 is YFSETQ. This CDR3 has 17 residues. The DNA for the CDR3 is TGCGCCAGCTCAAAGCGGGGCGCTAGCGGGGGGCTGGATACGCAGTATTTT. It codes for CASSKRGASGGLDTQYF.

With respect to this clone: Other DNA variants within this sample encode the same CDR3. V usage is TRBV11-3 and J usage is TRBJ2-1, with 8 bases aligning to TRBD2. J gave up 8 bases and V 3 bases, and 9 bases lay outside the gene matches. This CDR3 contains 15 residues. Germline values: CDR1 SGHNT, CDR2 YENEEA. The CDR3 DNA is TGTGCCAGCAGCTTGGCGGGGGGCCTGTCGGATGAGCAGTTCTTC. This sequence encodes CASSLAGGLSDEQFF.

This clone appeared a single time. The genes are TRBV11-2 and TRBJ2-2, with TRBD2 identical over 7 bases. CDR1 and CDR2 (germline): SGHAT, FQNNGV. This CDR3 has 14 residues. Unmatched junction bases numbered 2, after V lost 4 bases and J lost 3 bases. The CDR3 DNA sequence: TGTGCCAGCAGCTCGGGACTACACACCGGGGAGCTGTTTTTT. Translating it yields CASSSGLHTGELFF.

The CDR3 region is CASSPSPSQVNEQFF. The CDR3 coding sequence is TGTGCCAGCAGCCCTTCTCCGTCCCAGGTCAATGAGCAGTTCTTC. V usage is TRBV11-2 and J usage is TRBJ2-1; D remains unclear. This CDR3 comprises 15 residues. V lost 5 bases and J lost 6, with 17 bases in between. Looked up from germline, CDR1 is SGHAT and CDR2 is FQNNGV.

The chain joins TRBV30 to TRBJ2-5, with TRBD2 as a possible D gene (7 bases). V was cut by 3 bases and J by 8 bases, with 16 bases left in between. Germline lookup yields CDR1 GTSNPN and CDR2 SVGIG (reference sequence). The CDR3 spans 13 residues. The CDR3 DNA follows: TGTGCCTGGAGCTTTTGGGGGGGCAGAACCCAGTACTTC. Residues: CAWSFWGGRTQYF.

The V gene is TRBV28, the J gene TRBJ2-7; possibly TRBD2 for D (6 bases). The V gene's germline CDR1 is MDHEN and CDR2 SYDVKM. The V gene lost 7 bases and the J gene lost 3 bases, with 19 bases spanning the gap. This CDR3 is 15 amino acids long. The CDR3 region has the DNA TGTGCCAGCATTGGCCTGGAGGGCCCTAACTACGAGCAGTACTTC. It specifies CASIGLEGPNYEQYF.

This chain links TRBV5-1 with TRBJ2-1; 12 nucleotides match TRBD2. V lost 0 bases and J lost 4; bases outside the gene matches: 5. The CDR3 consists of 17 residues. Germline V gene data show CDR1 as SGHRS and CDR2 as YFSETQ. The chain's CDR3 is CASSLVASGGVYNEQFF. The CDR3 nucleotides read TGCGCCAGCAGCTTGGTGGCTAGCGGGGGGGTATACAATGAGCAGTTCTTC. Full variable domain (missing parts from reference TRBV5-1 and TRBJ2-1): KAGVTQTPRYLIKTRGQQVTLSCSPISGHRSVSWYQQTPGQGLQFLFEYFSETQRNKGNFPGRFSGRQFSNSRSEMNVSTLELGDSALYLCASSLVASGGVYNEQFFGPGTRLTVL.

V usage is TRBV10-2 and J usage is TRBJ2-3; D gene uncertain. Trimming shortened V by 6 bases and J by 0 bases, and 7 bases separated the two germline ends. Germline V gives CDR1 WSHSY, CDR2 SAAADI. The CDR3 spans 13 residues. The CDR3 coding sequence is TGCGCCAGCAGAGACACTAGCACAGATACGCAGTATTTT. This translates into CASRDTSTDTQYF.

The CDR3, as DNA: TGTGCCAGCAGCTTAGGAGGCTCGGGTAACACCATATATTTT. Its protein product is CASSLGGSGNTIYF. V usage is TRBV7-3 and J usage is TRBJ1-3; D uncertain. Per germline, CDR1 SGHTA and CDR2 FQGTGA. V was cut by 2 bases and J by 7 bases, with 12 bases left in between. This CDR3 has 14 amino acids.

The chain has TRBV15 and TRBJ2-7, with no clear D. Per germline, CDR1 LNHNV and CDR2 YYDKDF (reference sequence). Deletions cut 8 bases from V and 2 bases from J, with 13 bases between. The CDR3 is made up of 13 amino acids. The chain's CDR3 is CATGRVGAYEQYF. The DNA for the CDR3 is TGTGCCACCGGTCGGGTAGGCGCCTACGAGCAGTACTTC. The complete variable domain, with remaining parts taken from reference TRBV15 and TRBJ2-7, reads DAMVIQNPRYQVTQFGKPVTLSCSQTLNHNVMYWYQQKSSQAPKLLFHYYDKDFNNEADTPDNFQSRRPNTSFCFLDIRSPGLGDTAMYLCATGRVGAYEQYFGPGTRLTVT.

CDR3 sequence reads: CASNDQGPSADTQYF. Written as DNA, the CDR3 is TGTGCCAGCAACGATCAGGGGCCCAGCGCAGATACGCAGTATTTT. The chain joins TRBV27 to TRBJ2-3, with TRBD1 as a possible D gene (6 bases). The V gene's germline CDR1 is MNHEY and CDR2 SMNVEV (reference sequence). This CDR3 has 15 residues. V was trimmed by 7 bases and J by 4 bases, leaving 18 bases between them.

The chain joins TRBV12-5 to TRBJ1-5; D call uncertain. CDR3 length: 13 amino acids. Trimming removed 4 bases at V and 4 bases at J, with 8 bases between. Per germline, CDR1 LGHNT and CDR2 FRNRAP. Here the CDR3 reads CASGSFLNQPQHF. The CDR3 DNA reads TGTGCTAGTGGTTCCTTCTTAAATCAGCCCCAGCATTTT. The full variable domain, its missing parts supplied by reference TRBV12-5 and TRBJ1-5, is DARVTQTPRHKVTEMGQEVTMRCQPILGHNTVFWYRQTMMQGLELLAYFRNRAPLDDSGMPKDRFSAEMPDATLATLKIQPSEPRDSAVYFCASGSFLNQPQHFGDGTRLSIL.

The V and J genes are TRBV11-2 and TRBJ1-2; TRBD1 matches 12 bases. The trim removed 6 bases at V and 4 bases at J, leaving 9 bases unmatched. Per the germline V gene, CDR1 is SGHAT and CDR2 is FQNNGV. The CDR3 loop spans 16 amino acids. The CDR3 DNA reads as TGTGCCAGCAGACCCGGGACAGGGGGCTTGGTCTATGGCTACACCTTC. Translated: CASRPGTGGLVYGYTF. Variable domain in full (rest from reference TRBV11-2 and TRBJ1-2): EAGVAQSPRYKIIEKRQSVAFWCNPISGHATLYWYQQILGQGPKLLIQFQNNGVVDDSQLPKDRFSAERLKGVDSTLKIQPAKLEDSAVYLCASRPGTGGLVYGYTFGSGTRLTVV.

This chain connects TRBV6-6 to TRBJ2-3; 9 positions match TRBD2. From germline, CDR1 is MNHNY and CDR2 SVGAGI (reference sequence). The V gene end was trimmed by 4 bases and the J gene end by 2 bases; junction bases not matched to a gene: 4. This CDR3 has 15 residues. In DNA, the CDR3 is TGTGCCAGCAGTTCACAGCGGGGGGCCACAGATACGCAGTATTTT. It specifies CASSSQRGATDTQYF.

The sample holds one count of this clone. This chain uses TRBV10-1 with TRBJ2-5, with 7 bases aligning to TRBD1. With 4 bases clipped from V and 2 bases from J, the junction kept 1 base outside the gene matches. Germline loops: CDR1 WNHNN, CDR2 SYGVQD (reference sequence). The CDR3 runs to 13 residues. This CDR3 reads CASSGDSQETQYF. DNA of the CDR3: TGCGCCAGCAGTGGGGACAGTCAAGAGACCCAGTACTTC.

The gene calls are TRBV7-9 and TRBJ1-6, with a possible D match to TRBD1 (6 bases). Germline CDR1 SEHNR, CDR2 FQNEAQ (reference sequence). Trimming removed 1 base at V and 16 bases at J, with 8 bases between. The CDR3 length is 11 residues. CDR3 in amino acids: CASSLEGTLHF. The CDR3 region has the DNA TGTGCCAGCAGCTTAGAAGGGACACTCCACTTT.

The gene calls are TRBV28 and TRBJ1-4; TRBD1 aligns across 10 bases. Unmatched junction bases numbered 14, after V lost 5 bases and J lost 8 bases. CDR3 length equals 17 residues. Germline V gene lookup returns CDR1 MDHEN and CDR2 SYDVKM. The CDR3 loop reads CASSPLFSGQGNEKLFF. The CDR3 DNA sequence: TGTGCCAGCAGTCCACTGTTCTCGGGACAGGGGAACGAAAAACTGTTTTTT.

The genes are TRBV19 and TRBJ2-1; a weak D match, TRBD1 (5 bases). Looked up from germline, CDR1 is LNHDA and CDR2 is SQIVND (reference sequence). The germline V and J ends were trimmed by 7 bases and 2 bases, with 12 bases remaining between them. The CDR3 length is 14 residues. The CDR3 loop reads CASTDSLTYNEQFF. CDR3 DNA: TGTGCCAGTACCGACAGTTTAACCTACAATGAGCAGTTCTTC.

V is TRBV4-2 and J is TRBJ2-2, with 10 bases lining up with TRBD2. V shed 4 bases and J 6 bases; nucleotides not matched to a gene: 8. Germline V gene lookup returns CDR1 LGHNA and CDR2 YNFKEQ. This CDR3 has 16 residues. CDR3 sequence: CASSRSGGASPGELFF. CDR3 bases: TGTGCCAGCAGCCGCAGCGGGGGGGCGAGCCCCGGGGAGCTGTTTTTT.

The J gene is TRBJ1-1, the V gene TRBV29-1; 8 bases fit TRBD1. V dropped 2 bases and J dropped 4; count of bases not matched to a gene: 3. The CDR3 contains 13 residues. The germline gives CDR1 SQVTM, CDR2 ANQGSEA. In DNA form, the CDR3 reads TGCAGCGTTGAATTTACAGGGGGCACTGAAGCTTTCTTT. Translation gives CSVEFTGGTEAFF.